A selection of T cell receptor beta chains follows, all from one sample in a study of T cells in Graves' hyperthyroidism and ophthalmopathy. TCRdb analysed the multiplex PCR reads with MiXCR anew, one entry per CDR3 protein. The top ten clones hold roughly a fifth of a sample with a few hundred thousand distinct CDR3 sequences, roughly 15% of them seen once. What was sequenced was blood. The receptors derive from a woman younger than 45 with Graves' ophthalmopathy. Both conserved end residues are part of each CDR3. A D gene is named only where the DNA matches it firmly. The listing skips clone size in some rows; elsewhere it reads once, few, many or a size class.

>TRBV12-3/TRBV12-4|many|.|TRBJ2-1
CASSRTGRSYNEQFF
TGTGCCAGCAGTCGGACTGGACGCTCCTACAATGAGCAGTTCTTC
>TRBV20-1|many|.|TRBJ1-6
CSARDRGPTYNSPLHF
TGCAGTGCTAGAGATCGGGGGCCCACCTATAATTCACCCCTCCACTTT
>TRBV5-5|.|.|TRBJ2-1
CASSFYICSALPRDNEQFF
.
>TRBV20-1|.|TRBD2|TRBJ2-7
CSPTSGGTYEQYF
TGCAGTCCAACTAGCGGGGGGACCTACGAGCAGTACTTC
>TRBV7-9|many|.|TRBJ2-1
CASILLGVRGGFGEQFF
TGTGCCAGCATCCTCTTGGGAGTCAGGGGGGGGTTTGGTGAGCAGTTCTTC
>TRBV12-3/TRBV12-4|many|.|TRBJ2-7
CASSLAALIGSYEQYF
TGTGCCAGCAGTTTAGCCGCCCTGATAGGGTCCTACGAGCAGTACTTC
>TRBV30|many|TRBD1|TRBJ1-5
CACSGQPNNQPQHF
TGTGCCTGTTCGGGACAGCCAAATAATCAGCCCCAGCATTTT
>TRBV20-1|many|TRBD2|TRBJ2-3
CSALGLAGKDTQYF
TGCAGTGCTCTGGGACTAGCGGGGAAAGATACGCAGTATTTT
>TRBV12-3/TRBV12-4|many|.|TRBJ2-7
CASSRRGLDLLEQYF
TGTGCCAGCAGTCGACGAGGACTGGACCTTCTGGAGCAGTACTTC
>TRBV28|many|.|TRBJ2-4
CASSLSGLAKNIQYF
TGTGCCAGCAGTTTAAGTGGTCTAGCCAAAAACATTCAGTACTTC
>TRBV4-2|.|.|TRBJ2-7
CASSQEPGAYEQYF
TGTGCCAGCAGCCAAGAACCAGGGGCCTACGAGCAGTACTTC
>TRBV7-9|many|.|TRBJ2-1
CASSYTGEVSYNEQFF
TGTGCCAGCAGCTATACGGGGGAAGTGTCCTACAATGAGCAGTTCTTC
>TRBV10-3|.|.|TRBJ2-1
CAISEDNEQFF
TGTGCCATCAGTGAGGACAATGAGCAGTTCTTC
>TRBV7-2|many|.|TRBJ2-3
CASSLIGPRYTDTQYF
TGTGCCAGCAGCTTAATAGGGCCCAGGTACACAGATACGCAGTATTTT
>TRBV24-1|many|TRBD2|TRBJ2-1
CATSDSRGLRSYNEQFF
TGTGCCACCAGTGATTCGAGGGGACTACGATCCTACAATGAGCAGTTCTTC
>TRBV20-1|.|TRBD2|TRBJ2-5
CSARITSGGGKTQYF
TGCAGTGCTAGGATAACTAGCGGGGGGGGAAAGACCCAGTACTTC
>TRBV18|many|TRBD1|TRBJ2-1
CASSPPPGTERYNEQFF
TGTGCCAGCTCACCCCCCCCGGGGACAGAGCGCTACAATGAGCAGTTCTTC
>TRBV7-6|many|TRBD2|TRBJ2-2
CASSLNERGGRSENTGELFF
TGTGCCAGCAGCTTAAATGAGCGGGGGGGCCGTAGTGAGAACACCGGGGAGCTGTTTTTT
>TRBV4-1|.|TRBD1|TRBJ1-5
CASSQEGTGRSNQPQHF
TGCGCCAGCAGCCAAGAAGGGACAGGGAGATCCAATCAGCCCCAGCATTTT
>TRBV19|.|.|TRBJ2-1
CASSLDWAPYNEQFF
TGTGCCAGTAGTCTGGACTGGGCTCCGTACAATGAGCAGTTCTTC
>TRBV19|few|TRBD1|TRBJ1-5
CAAGGNQPQHF
TGCGCGGCAGGGGGAAATCAGCCCCAGCATTTT
>TRBV15|many|.|TRBJ2-3
CATSRVLGVSGTDTQYF
TGTGCCACCAGCAGAGTCTTGGGGGTATCGGGCACAGATACGCAGTATTTT
>TRBV3-1|once|TRBD2|TRBJ2-3
CASSHGTSGGATDTQYF
TGTGCCAGCAGCCACGGGACTAGCGGGGGGGCGACAGATACGCAGTATTTT
>TRBV11-2|many|.|TRBJ1-2
CASSLDVRGNYGYTF
TGTGCCAGCAGCTTAGATGTTAGGGGTAACTATGGCTACACCTTC
>TRBV30|many|TRBD1|TRBJ2-7
CAWNDRDSYEQYF
TGTGCCTGGAACGACAGGGACTCCTACGAGCAGTACTTC
>TRBV5-1|many|.|TRBJ2-3
CASSVQQPTDTQYF
TGCGCCAGCAGCGTCCAACAGCCCACAGATACGCAGTATTTT
>TRBV9|.|.|TRBJ1-3
CASSPAGTGNTIYF
TGTGCCAGCAGCCCGGCGGGGACAGGAAACACCATATATTTT
>TRBV5-1|few|TRBD1|TRBJ2-2
CASTPPAWKGAGQYTGELFF
TGCGCCAGCACCCCTCCCGCTTGGAAGGGGGCAGGCCAATACACCGGGGAGCTGTTTTTT
>TRBV12-5|many|.|TRBJ1-3
CAEILGVGVLCERQDSSSGNTIYF
TGTGCTGAAATCCTAGGCGTTGGTGTTTTGTGCGAACGACAGGATTCGAGCTCTGGAAACACCATATATTTT
>TRBV15|.|.|TRBJ2-1
CATSRARMTVTSYNEQFF
TGTGCCACCAGCAGAGCTCGTATGACAGTCACCTCCTACAATGAGCAGTTCTTC
>TRBV6-1|many|.|TRBJ2-5
CASSEYPRRTQYF
TGTGCCAGCAGTGAATACCCTAGGAGGACCCAGTACTTC
>TRBV24-1|.|TRBD1|TRBJ2-3
CATSGQNNRGQISTDTQYF
TGTGCCACCAGTGGTCAAAACAACAGGGGGCAGATAAGCACAGATACGCAGTATTTT
>TRBV7-9|.|.|TRBJ1-2
CASSEEENRLYGYTF
TGTGCCAGCAGCGAGGAGGAAAATCGCTTGTATGGCTACACCTTC
>TRBV24-1|many|TRBD1|TRBJ2-2
CATGQNRNTGELFF
TGTGCCACGGGACAGAACAGGAACACCGGGGAGCTGTTTTTT
>TRBV20-1|many|.|TRBJ1-4
CSAGTAGSNEKLFF
TGCAGTGCTGGGACGGCCGGATCTAATGAAAAACTGTTTTTT
>TRBV6-1|.|.|TRBJ2-5
CASSVQGLPQETQYF
TGTGCCAGCAGTGTCCAGGGGCTACCACAAGAGACCCAGTACTTC
>TRBV11-3|many|.|TRBJ1-1
CASSLSRSKSEAFF
TGTGCCAGCAGCTTAAGCCGCAGTAAATCTGAAGCTTTCTTT
>TRBV11-3|many|.|TRBJ2-2
CASSQRTENTGELFF
TGTGCCAGCAGCCAAAGGACAGAGAACACCGGGGAGCTGTTTTTT
>TRBV20-1|.|TRBD2|TRBJ2-1
CSARAGGPNEQFF
TGCAGTGCTAGAGCGGGGGGGCCCAATGAGCAGTTCTTC
>TRBV6-1|.|TRBD1|TRBJ1-6
CASSGQGEPVTNNSPLHF
TGTGCCAGCAGTGGACAGGGGGAACCCGTAACCAATAATTCACCCCTCCACTTT
>TRBV10-3|.|.|TRBJ2-3
CAISDRADTQYF
TGTGCCATCAGTGATCGTGCAGATACGCAGTATTTT
>TRBV11-2|.|TRBD1|TRBJ2-3
CASSFRDRFTDTQYF
TGTGCCAGCAGCTTCCGGGACAGGTTCACAGATACGCAGTATTTT
>TRBV5-6|many|.|TRBJ1-2
CASSAAGTYGYTF
TGTGCCAGCAGCGCCGCCGGTACCTATGGCTACACCTTC
>TRBV20-1|many|.|TRBJ1-1
CSARDGRLIGAEAFF
TGCAGTGCTAGAGACGGCAGATTAATAGGTGCTGAAGCTTTCTTT
>TRBV2|.|TRBD1|TRBJ1-6
CASSDSGTANSPLHF
TGTGCCAGCAGCGACTCCGGGACAGCAAATTCACCCCTCCACTTT
>TRBV7-9|many|.|TRBJ1-2
CASSRLFDYGYTF
TGTGCCAGCAGTCGACTATTTGACTATGGCTACACCTTC
>TRBV5-8|many|TRBD2|TRBJ2-1
CASSPLAGWSYNEQFF
TGTGCCAGCAGCCCCTTAGCGGGGTGGTCCTACAATGAGCAGTTCTTC
>TRBV15|.|.|TRBJ1-1
CATSSFGGPNTEAFF
TGTGCCACCAGCAGCTTCGGGGGGCCGAACACTGAAGCTTTCTTT
>TRBV7-6|few|.|TRBJ1-4
CASSDQTATNEKLFF
TGTGCCAGCAGCGATCAGACAGCAACTAATGAAAAACTGTTTTTT
>TRBV12-5|many|TRBD1|TRBJ2-1
CASGLTRDRVGGEQFF
TGTGCTAGTGGTTTGACAAGGGACAGGGTAGGGGGTGAGCAGTTCTTC
>TRBV27|few|TRBD2|TRBJ2-7
CASSLTQGLAGITYEQYF
TGTGCCAGCAGTTTAACACAAGGACTAGCGGGGATTACCTACGAGCAGTACTTC
>TRBV10-3|few|TRBD1|TRBJ1-5
CATRGTGGAGSNQPQHF
TGTGCCACCCGTGGGACAGGGGGCGCGGGGAGCAATCAGCCCCAGCATTTT
>TRBV7-3|many|TRBD2|TRBJ2-7
CASSLRPGAGGINEQYF
TGTGCCAGCAGCTTAAGGCCCGGAGCGGGGGGGATAAACGAGCAGTACTTC
>TRBV7-9|.|.|TRBJ2-3
CASSSSRPGTDTQYF
TGTGCCAGCAGCAGCTCTCGGCCGGGCACAGATACGCAGTATTTT
>TRBV30|many|.|TRBJ1-2
CAWTQRGGRNYGYTF
TGTGCCTGGACCCAGAGAGGCGGACGAAACTATGGCTACACCTTC
>TRBV28|many|.|TRBJ1-3
CASSFSSHINTIYF
TGTGCCAGCAGTTTTTCATCCCACATAAACACCATATATTTT
>TRBV2|many|.|TRBJ1-2
CASKSPNYGYTF
TGTGCCAGCAAGTCACCCAACTATGGCTACACCTTC